Shown below are 19 T cell receptor beta chains from a single sample sequenced in a study of STAT5B mutations in CD4+ large granular lymphocyte leukemia. The repertoire was sequenced with immunoSEQ multiplex PCR; TCRdb's copy has only in-frame clones and lacks some. This table holds 45,000 to 55,000 clones, approximately 70% found once. Sequencing was performed on CD4+ T cells from blood buffy coats. The receptors originated from a human donor in good health.

The chain links TRBV5-5 to TRBJ2-7; 10 bases are a match to TRBD1. The V gene's germline CDR1 is SGHKS and CDR2 YYEKEE (reference sequence). The CDR3 runs 15 residues. After removal of 4 bases from V and 0 bases from J, the junction contained 4 bases not matched to a gene. In DNA, the CDR3 is TGTGCCAGCAGCGGGTGGGACAGGGGCTCCTACGAGCAGTACGTC. Amino acids: CASSGWDRGSYEQYV.

J is TRBJ1-2 and V is TRBV27; 11 bases align to TRBD1. Trimming at V came to 4 bases and at J to 3 bases, leaving 10 bases not matched to a gene. CDR1 is MNHEY, CDR2 SMNVEV, per germline (reference sequence). The CDR3 sequence is 17 residues long. CDR3 nucleotide sequence: TGTGCCAGCAGTTCCTTATGGGGGACAGGGGGTGACTATGGCTACACCTTC. Protein: CASSSLWGTGGDYGYTF.

J is TRBJ2-1 and V is TRBV6-1; TRBD1 is a possible D gene (6 bases). With 6 bases removed from V and 5 bases from J, the gap between germline ends came to 11 bases. Germline CDR1 and CDR2: MNHNS and SASEGT. The CDR3 covers 13 residues. The CDR3, as DNA: TGTGCCAGCAGAGACACAGGGAACAATGAGCAGTTCTTC. This gives the protein CASRDTGNNEQFF.

This chain connects TRBV7-9 to TRBJ1-3; perhaps TRBD1 as D (5 bases). The CDR3 covers 15 residues. Germline loops: CDR1 SEHNR, CDR2 FQNEAQ (reference sequence). With 4 bases removed from V and 1 base from J, the gap between germline ends came to 11 bases. The DNA of the CDR3 is TGTGCCAGCAGCTCCCAAGGGGAATCTGGAAACACCATATATTTT. Amino acids: CASSSQGESGNTIYF.

The chain recombines TRBV10-3 with TRBJ1-1; D is undetermined. This CDR3 is built from 14 residues. Germline values: CDR1 ENHRY, CDR2 SYGVKD. V was cut by 4 bases and J by 1 base, with 10 bases left in between. In DNA, the CDR3 is TGTGCCATCAGTGGAGGGCTCCGGAACACTGAAGCTTTCTTT. Amino acids: CAISGGLRNTEAFF.

The rearrangement uses TRBV7-9 and TRBJ2-7; D remains ambiguous. In germline, CDR1 is SEHNR, CDR2 FQNEAQ (reference sequence). This CDR3 is 13 amino acids long. Between the trimmed V and J ends, which lost 4 bases and 3 bases, there was a span of 10 bases. CDR3 nucleotide sequence: TGTGCCAGCAGCTCTTGGACCGTCTACGAGCAGTACTTC. Translating gives CASSSWTVYEQYF.

The V and J genes are TRBV7-3 and TRBJ2-1; 7 bases line up with TRBD1. The CDR3 runs 17 residues. Germline trimming cut 5 bases from V and 2 bases from J; bases unmatched to any gene: 12. Germline CDR1 SGHTA, CDR2 FQGTGA. CDR3 nucleotides: TGTGCCAGCAGCCGTACGGGTGGACAGGCCGCCTACAATGAGCAGTTCTTC. As protein: CASSRTGGQAAYNEQFF. Supplemented by reference TRBV7-3 and TRBJ2-1, the full variable domain reads GAGVSQTPSNKVTEKGKYVELRCDPISGHTALYWYRQSLGQGPEFLIYFQGTGAADDSGLPNDRFFAVRPEGSVSTLKIQRTERGDSAVYLCASSRTGGQAAYNEQFFGPGTRLTVL.

CDR3 DNA: TGTGCCATACCGGACAGGATGGACACCGGGGAGCTGTTTTTT. Amino acid sequence: CAIPDRMDTGELFF. The rearrangement uses TRBV2 and TRBJ2-2; TRBD1 matches 7 bases. With V trimmed by 10 bases and J by 3 bases, 8 bases remained unmatched. CDR3 size: 14 residues. The germline gives CDR1 SNHLY, CDR2 FYNNEI.

The chain joins TRBV18 to TRBJ1-2; D is undetermined. Germline V gene lookup returns CDR1 KGHSH and CDR2 LQKENI. Trimming pared 3 bases from V and 5 bases from J, leaving 10 bases between. This CDR3 is 13 amino acids long. The CDR3 DNA sequence: TGTGCCAGCTCACCCGGCAGAGAGTATGGCTACACCTTC. It specifies CASSPGREYGYTF.

The genes are TRBV7-2 and TRBJ1-6, with D uncertain. This CDR3 comprises 16 residues. Germline-derived CDR1 and CDR2 are SGHTA and FQGNSA. V was clipped by 4 bases and J by 5 bases, with 15 bases between them. The CDR3 protein is CASSSPWRENNSPLHF. The CDR3 DNA follows: TGTGCCAGCAGCTCCCCCTGGAGGGAGAATAATTCACCCCTCCACTTT. The full variable domain, with the rest looked up from reference TRBV7-2 and TRBJ1-6, is GAGVSQSPSNKVTEKGKDVELRCDPISGHTALYWYRQSLGQGLEFLIYFQGNSAPDKSGLPSDRFSAERTGGSVSTLTIQRTQQEDSAVYLCASSSPWRENNSPLHFGNGTRLTVT.

The chain is built from TRBV6-5 and TRBJ2-5; 7 bases align to TRBD2. The CDR3 has 15 residues. CDR1 MNHEY and CDR2 SVGAGI come from the germline V gene. Germline trimming cut 0 bases from V and 4 bases from J; bases unmatched to any gene: 5. CDR3: CASSYSGGVRETQYF. Here the CDR3 DNA reads TGTGCCAGCAGTTACTCGGGGGGGGTTAGAGAGACCCAGTACTTC.

This clone was picked up a small number of times. The rearrangement links TRBV5-4 to TRBJ1-1; the D gene is possibly TRBD1 (6 bases). Germline CDR1 reads SGHNT; CDR2 reads YYREEE (reference sequence). V lost 1 base to trimming and J lost 5 bases, with 18 bases between them. CDR3 length: 16 amino acids. The CDR3 reads CASSLRGLGAWTEAFF. CDR3 DNA sequence: TGTGCCAGCAGCTTGAGGGGGTTAGGGGCGTGGACTGAAGCTTTCTTT.

This clone appeared a few times. J is TRBJ2-3 and V is TRBV6-6; no reliable D call. The CDR3 contains 10 residues. Germline assignment: CDR1 MNHNY and CDR2 SVGAGI (reference sequence). Trimming stripped 7 bases from V and 4 bases from J, with 3 bases between. Written as DNA, the CDR3 is TGTGCCAGCAATGCAGATACGCAGTATTTT. It encodes CASNADTQYF.

The chain has TRBV23-1 and TRBJ1-3; perhaps TRBD1 as D (5 bases). TRBV23-1 is identified as an open reading frame with a role that is uncertain. CDR3 length: 16 amino acids. Trimming pared 10 bases from V and 0 bases from J, leaving 19 bases between. CDR3 protein: CANPRGSPYSGNTIYF. The CDR3 bases are TGCGCCAACCCACGGGGCAGTCCCTACTCTGGAAACACCATATATTTT.

About this clone itself: Germline and junction disagree at one end, which may indicate a read error. The V and J genes are TRBV2 and TRBJ1-1; tentative D call: TRBD1 (6 bases). CDR1 is SNHLY, CDR2 FYNNEI, per germline. The CDR3 is 13 residues long. CDR3 residues: CASHRDREIRVKF. The CDR3 bases are TGTGCCAGCCACAGGGACCGGGAAATTAGGGTAAAGTTT.

This sequence joins TRBV19 and TRBJ2-5; tentative D call: TRBD2 (6 bases). This CDR3 contains 14 residues. Trimming pared 8 bases from V and 3 bases from J, leaving 16 bases between. Germline V lookup: CDR1 LNHDA, CDR2 SQIVND (reference sequence). CDR3 sequence (DNA): TGTGCCAGTGCCTTGGGGGGACCCAAAGAGACCCAGTACTTC. Translated: CASALGGPKETQYF.

The CDR3 sequence: CASTWAGPQETQYF. In DNA, the CDR3 is TGTGCCAGCACGTGGGCTGGCCCTCAAGAGACCCAGTACTTC. This sequence joins TRBV25-1 and TRBJ2-5; D gene uncertain. Trimming cost V 7 bases and J 2 bases, with 14 bases left between them. The CDR3 covers 14 residues. The germline gives CDR1 MGHDK, CDR2 SYGVNS.

V gene TRBV19 combines with J gene TRBJ1-2; 8 bases map to TRBD1. The CDR3 has 14 amino acids. The ends lost 7 bases at V and 1 base at J; junction bases unmatched: 5. Germline lookup yields CDR1 LNHDA and CDR2 SQIVND (reference sequence). CDR3: CASTPGQVNYGYTF. In DNA, the CDR3 is TGTGCCAGTACCCCGGGACAGGTTAACTATGGCTACACCTTC.

CDR3 nucleotide sequence: TGTGCCAGTAGTATTGGAACAGGGGATGAAAAACTGTTTTTT. Translation gives CASSIGTGDEKLFF. The chain employs TRBV19 and TRBJ1-4; 7 positions agree with TRBD1. The CDR3 length is 14 residues. Germline V gene data show CDR1 as LNHDA and CDR2 as SQIVND (reference sequence). Germline trimming cut 3 bases from V and 6 bases from J; bases unmatched to any gene: 4.